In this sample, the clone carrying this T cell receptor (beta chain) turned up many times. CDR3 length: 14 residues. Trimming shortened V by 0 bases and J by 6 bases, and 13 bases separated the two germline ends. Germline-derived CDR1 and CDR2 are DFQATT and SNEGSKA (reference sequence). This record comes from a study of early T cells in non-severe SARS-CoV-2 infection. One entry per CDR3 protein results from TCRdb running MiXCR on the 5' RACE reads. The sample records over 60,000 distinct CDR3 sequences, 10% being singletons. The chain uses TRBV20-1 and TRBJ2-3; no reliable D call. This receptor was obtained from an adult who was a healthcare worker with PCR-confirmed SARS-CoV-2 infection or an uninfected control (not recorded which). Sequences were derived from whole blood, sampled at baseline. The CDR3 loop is CSARDLKGGDTQYF. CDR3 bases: TGCAGTGCTAGAGATCTCAAGGGTGGCGATACGCAGTATTTT.